The rows below give T cell receptor beta chains drawn from one sample of a study of blood T cell repertoires in COVID-19. Clones were read by immunoSEQ multiplex PCR, and TCRdb kept only the in-frame ones, dropping some. The repertoire has approximately 300,000 clones, around 84% of them found once; the top ten carry over 1.5%. The sequencing input was PBMCs or T cells enriched from blood (not recorded which). All receptors come from a woman in her 30s who had been exposed to COVID-19. The CDR3 runs from the conserved cysteine through the conserved F or W. Fields, in order: D gene, J gene, clone size, V gene, CDR3 protein, CDR3 DNA. A D gene is named only where the DNA matches it firmly. Rows give clone size only sometimes, using once, few, many, or a class for an expanded clone.

.,TRBJ1-2,few,TRBV28,CASSLSFGYGYTF,TGTGCCAGCAGTTTAAGTTTCGGCTATGGCTACACCTTC
.,TRBJ2-2,.,TRBV7-3,CASSLWAGANTGELFF,TGTGCCAGCAGCTTATGGGCGGGCGCGAACACCGGGGAGCTGTTTTTT
.,TRBJ2-5,.,TRBV10-3,CAISEAGQETQYF,TGTGCCATCAGTGAGGCCGGCCAAGAGACCCAGTACTTC
.,TRBJ1-2,.,TRBV29-1,CSVPFRTRSYGYTF,TGCAGCGTACCTTTTAGAACACGGAGTTATGGCTACACCTTC
.,TRBJ1-5,once,TRBV6-5,CASSLHAHSNQPQHF,TGTGCCAGCAGCTTACATGCCCATAGCAATCAGCCCCAGCATTTT
TRBD1,TRBJ2-5,.,TRBV5-1,CASSLTGRGRETQYF,TGCGCCAGCAGCTTGACTGGCAGGGGGCGTGAGACCCAGTACTTC
TRBD1,TRBJ1-5,once,TRBV6-6,CASSYWDRGSQPQHF,TGTGCCAGCAGTTACTGGGACAGGGGGAGTCAGCCCCAGCATTTT
TRBD2,TRBJ2-5,.,TRBV5-1,CASSNSTGGGKTQYF,TGCGCCAGCAGCAATTCAACTGGGGGAGGGAAGACCCAGTACTTC
.,TRBJ2-5,.,TRBV7-2,CASSPRSSRIQETQYF,TGTGCCAGCAGCCCTCGGAGTAGTCGTATACAAGAGACCCAGTACTTC
TRBD1,TRBJ2-2,.,TRBV12-3/TRBV12-4,CASRQGVTGELFF,TGTGCCAGCAGACAGGGGGTCACCGGGGAGCTGTTTTTT
.,TRBJ1-3,.,TRBV5-1,CASSFESGNTIYF,TGCGCCAGCAGCTTTGAGAGCGGAAACACCATATATTTT
TRBD1,TRBJ2-2,.,TRBV9,CASGGRTGNTGELFF,TGTGCCAGCGGCGGAAGGACAGGGAACACCGGGGAGCTGTTTTTT
TRBD1,TRBJ1-1,.,TRBV6-2/TRBV6-3,CASSRTGLNTEAFF,TGTGCCAGCAGTCGGACAGGATTGAACACTGAAGCTTTCTTT
TRBD2,TRBJ2-7,.,TRBV23-1,CASSQSGSGTSGSYEQYF,TGCGCCAGCAGTCAATCGGGAAGCGGGACTAGCGGTTCCTACGAGCAGTACTTC
.,TRBJ2-3,.,TRBV6-2/TRBV6-3,CASSNDYNTQYF,TGTGCCAGCAGTAACGACTACAATACGCAGTATTTT
TRBD1,TRBJ2-5,.,TRBV7-8,CASSSYAGGEETQYF,TGTGCCAGCAGCTCGTATGCAGGGGGCGAAGAGACCCAGTACTTC
.,TRBJ1-3,.,TRBV7-2,CASSLAVYAGNTIYF,TGTGCCAGCAGCTTAGCGGTGTATGCGGGAAACACCATATATTTT
TRBD1,TRBJ1-2,.,TRBV27,CASSWDRGNYGYTF,TGTGCCAGCAGTTGGGACAGGGGCAACTATGGCTACACCTTC
TRBD1,TRBJ1-5,.,TRBV30,CAWSDKQGIRQPQHF,TGTGCCTGGAGTGACAAACAGGGGATCAGGCAGCCCCAGCATTTT
TRBD2,TRBJ2-7,.,TRBV3-1/TRBV3-2,CASNLLAAHYEQYF,TGTGCCAGCAACTTACTAGCGGCCCACTACGAGCAGTACTTC
TRBD2,TRBJ2-2,.,TRBV6-2/TRBV6-3,CASSYLGGDTGELFF,TGTGCCAGCAGTTACTTGGGAGGGGACACCGGGGAGCTGTTTTTT
.,TRBJ1-3,.,TRBV5-1,CASSPEGLSGNTIYF,TGCGCCAGCAGCCCTGAGGGTCTATCTGGAAACACCATATATTTT
TRBD1,TRBJ2-7,.,TRBV3-1/TRBV3-2,CASSQARGRYEQYF,TGTGCCAGCAGCCAAGCCAGGGGGCGGTACGAGCAGTACTTC
.,TRBJ1-5,.,TRBV19,CATGSPRPQHF,TGTGCCACGGGGAGTCCACGGCCCCAGCATTTT
.,TRBJ2-3,.,TRBV7-2,CASSSYPLGETGEDTQYF,TGTGCCAGCAGCTCCTATCCCCTCGGGGAGACTGGGGAAGATACGCAGTATTTT
.,TRBJ1-5,once,TRBV21-1,CASPSGGQGNQPQHF,TGTGCCAGCCCAAGTGGAGGGCAGGGAAATCAGCCCCAGCATTTT
TRBD1,TRBJ1-1,.,TRBV5-1,CASSPPSRGLNTEAFF,TGCGCCAGCAGCCCCCCCTCGAGGGGGCTGAACACTGAAGCTTTCTTT
.,TRBJ1-2,.,TRBV21-1,CASPNRGHGYTF,TGTGCCAGCCCTAACAGGGGCCACGGCTACACCTTC
.,TRBJ2-5,.,TRBV4-3,CASSPSGGQRETQYF,TGCGCCAGCAGCCCCTCGGGGGGCCAGAGGGAGACCCAGTACTTC
.,TRBJ1-2,.,TRBV19,CASSIRSQGGYGYTF,TGTGCCAGTAGTATACGAAGCCAGGGCGGCTATGGCTACACCTTC
.,TRBJ1-6,.,TRBV9,CASSVADTLNSPLHF,TGTGCCAGCAGCGTAGCCGACACCCTAAATTCACCCCTCCACTTT
.,TRBJ1-4,once,TRBV7-2,CASSSVSPGEKLFF,TGTGCCAGCAGCTCGGTCTCTCCCGGGGAAAAACTGTTTTTT
.,TRBJ2-7,.,TRBV5-1,CASSPNRDYEQYF,TGCGCCAGCAGCCCTAACCGGGACTACGAGCAGTACTTC
.,TRBJ2-7,.,TRBV2,CASSYQGVEQYF,TGTGCCAGCAGCTACCAGGGTGTCGAGCAGTACTTC
TRBD1,TRBJ1-5,few,TRBV19,CASSIAGQNQPQHF,TGTGCCAGTAGTATAGCGGGACAGAATCAGCCCCAGCATTTT
TRBD1,TRBJ1-4,.,TRBV7-9,CASSGQGLGEKLFF,TGTGCCAGCAGCGGACAGGGGTTGGGGGAAAAACTGTTTTTT
TRBD1,TRBJ1-6,.,TRBV2,CASGGDREIRSPLHF,TGTGCCAGCGGAGGGGACAGGGAAATAAGATCACCCCTCCACTTT
TRBD2,TRBJ2-2,.,TRBV27,CASSSHEGRVTNTGELFF,TGTGCCAGCAGTTCCCACGAAGGGAGGGTAACAAACACCGGGGAGCTGTTTTTT
.,TRBJ2-1,.,TRBV3-1/TRBV3-2,CASSQDQDSAYNEQFF,TGTGCCAGCAGCCAAGATCAGGACTCAGCCTACAATGAGCAGTTCTTC
.,TRBJ2-2,.,TRBV14,CASSQVSAGELFF,TGTGCCAGCAGCCAAGTTTCTGCCGGGGAGCTGTTTTTT
.,TRBJ1-4,.,TRBV5-4,CASSIQGYVTNEKLFF,TGTGCCAGCAGCATCCAGGGCTATGTAACTAATGAAAAACTGTTTTTT
TRBD1,TRBJ2-7,.,TRBV19,CASSLGQGLREQYF,TGTGCCAGTAGTCTGGGACAGGGACTCCGGGAGCAGTACTTC
.,TRBJ2-7,.,TRBV30,CAWSLRPSYEQYF,TGTGCCTGGAGCCTCCGTCCCTCCTACGAGCAGTACTTC
TRBD2,TRBJ2-1,.,TRBV27,CASTSTPPSGNNEQFF,TGTGCCAGCACCTCAACTCCCCCTAGCGGGAACAATGAGCAGTTCTTC
.,TRBJ1-1,.,TRBV5-1,CASSLGGKYTEAFF,TGCGCCAGCAGCTTGGGCGGGAAATACACTGAAGCTTTCTTT
.,TRBJ1-2,.,TRBV11-2,CASSLDLTGLYGYTF,TGTGCCAGCAGCTTAGATTTGACAGGTCTTTATGGCTACACCTTC
.,TRBJ2-7,.,TRBV12-3/TRBV12-4,CASSFASDYEQYF,TGTGCCAGCAGTTTTGCTAGCGATTACGAGCAGTACTTC
TRBD1,TRBJ1-1,.,TRBV18,CASSKTGETEAFF,TGTGCCAGCTCAAAAACAGGGGAGACTGAAGCTTTCTTT
TRBD2,TRBJ2-1,.,TRBV28,CASRAAGGNEQFF,TGTGCCAGCAGGGCTGCCGGGGGGAATGAGCAGTTCTTC
TRBD2,TRBJ2-1,.,TRBV12-5,CASGSALAGLKNEQFF,TGTGCTAGTGGTTCCGCTCTAGCGGGTCTAAAGAATGAGCAGTTCTTC
TRBD1,TRBJ1-5,once,TRBV19,CASKTGGFNQPQHF,TGTGCCAGTAAGACAGGGGGTTTCAATCAGCCCCAGCATTTT
.,TRBJ2-1,.,TRBV11-2,CASRRWSSVHNEQFF,TGTGCCAGCCGGAGATGGAGCAGCGTCCACAATGAGCAGTTCTTC
.,TRBJ1-2,.,TRBV3-1/TRBV3-2,CASSLTGQPNYGYTF,TGTGCCAGCAGCTTGACCGGACAGCCAAACTATGGCTACACCTTC
.,TRBJ1-5,few,TRBV24-1,CATSEKGGYQPQHF,TGTGCCACCAGTGAGAAGGGAGGATATCAGCCCCAGCATTTT
.,TRBJ1-1,few,TRBV4-2,CASSQLEGGNTEAFF,TGTGCCAGCAGCCAATTGGAGGGTGGGAACACTGAAGCTTTCTTT
TRBD1,TRBJ1-4,.,TRBV7-9,CASSSLNIQGADEKLFF,TGTGCCAGCAGCTCCCTTAACATACAGGGGGCTGATGAAAAACTGTTTTTT
TRBD1,TRBJ2-4,once,TRBV18,CASSPKGTDKNIQYF,TGTGCCAGCTCACCAAAGGGGACAGATAAAAACATTCAGTACTTC